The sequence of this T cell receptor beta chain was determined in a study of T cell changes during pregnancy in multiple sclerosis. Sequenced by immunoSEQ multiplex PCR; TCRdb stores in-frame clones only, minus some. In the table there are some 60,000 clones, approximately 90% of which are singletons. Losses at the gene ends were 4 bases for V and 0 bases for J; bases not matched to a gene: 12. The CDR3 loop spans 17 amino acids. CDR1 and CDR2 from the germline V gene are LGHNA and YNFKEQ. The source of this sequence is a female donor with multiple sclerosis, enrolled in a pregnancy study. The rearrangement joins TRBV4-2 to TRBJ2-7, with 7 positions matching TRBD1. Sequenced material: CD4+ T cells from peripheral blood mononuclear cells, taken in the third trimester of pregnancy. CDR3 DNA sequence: TGTGCCAGCAGCCGGGCTCATGACCGGGACAGCTCCTACGAGCAGTACTTC. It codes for CASSRAHDRDSSYEQYF.